These 23 T cell receptor beta chains were sequenced from one sample in a study of spatial heterogeneity in lung cancer. Sample time point: sample taken at primary tumor resection. TCRdb re-derived calls from the 5' RACE reads in MiXCR, one entry per CDR3 protein. Of about 21,000 distinct CDR3 sequences listed, 5.8% are singletons. The material sequenced was PBMCs, taken at surgery. These TCRs come from a male donor with early-stage non-small cell lung cancer.

The sample holds many counts of this clonotype. V usage is TRBV5-1 and J usage is TRBJ2-3; unclear D gene. Trimming took off 4 bases at V and 2 bases at J, with 14 bases between the two ends. Germline CDR1 and CDR2: SGHRS and YFSETQ. This CDR3 has 15 amino acids. The CDR3 DNA reads TGCGCCAGCAGCCCGCGGACGCTTCTCACAGATACGCAGTATTTT. It encodes CASSPRTLLTDTQYF.

Ten or more counts support this clonotype. V is TRBV7-3 and J is TRBJ2-1; perhaps TRBD2 as D (5 bases). The CDR3 sequence is 15 residues long. V shed 5 bases and J shed 6 bases, with 17 bases lying between them. Germline CDR1 and CDR2: SGHTA and FQGTGA. The DNA of the CDR3 is TGTGCCAGCAGCCCCGGGGAACGCACCGTCAATGAGCAGTTCTTC. Its translation is CASSPGERTVNEQFF.

This clonotype has more than one count but fewer than ten. The J gene is TRBJ2-5, the V gene TRBV18; no firm D call. The CDR3 runs to 19 residues. The germline CDR1 and CDR2 sequences are KGHSH and LQKENI. The V end lost 2 bases, the J end lost 2 bases, and 24 bases lay between the germline ends. This CDR3 reads CASSPGRLRVRARQETQYF. The CDR3 DNA is TGTGCCAGCTCACCAGGTCGGTTAAGGGTTCGGGCGAGGCAAGAGACCCAGTACTTC.

This clonotype occurred many times. The chain couples TRBV6-6 to TRBJ1-6; TRBD1 agrees at 7 bases. The CDR3 is 15 residues long. Trimming at V came to 6 bases and at J to 10 bases, leaving 12 bases not matched to a gene. Germline V CDR1 and CDR2: MNHNY, SVGAGI (reference sequence). The DNA of the CDR3 is TGTGCCAGCAGGCCTAGACAGGGCGGCAAGTCACCCCTCCACTTT. It yields the protein CASRPRQGGKSPLHF.

This clonotype was counted at least ten times. This sequence joins TRBV24-1 and TRBJ2-2; D unclear. Germline CDR1 reads KGHDR; CDR2 reads SFDVKD. The CDR3 is 15 amino acids. Trimming took off 3 bases at V and 1 base at J, with 8 bases between the two ends. The CDR3 sequence is CATSDLSRNTGELFF. In DNA, the CDR3 is TGTGCCACCAGTGATCTTAGCAGGAACACCGGGGAGCTGTTTTTT.

A word on this clonotype: This may come from a read error, since a much larger clone is one base off. The chain is built from TRBV12-3 or TRBV12-4 and TRBJ2-5; D is possibly TRBD1 (6 bases). V lost 2 bases and J lost 2, with 9 bases in between. The CDR3 is 14 amino acids. The CDR3 is CASSLRDTQETQYF. The CDR3, as DNA: TGTGCCAGCAGTTTAAGGGACACACAAGAGACCCAGTACTTC.

This clonotype was found many times. The CDR3 nucleotides are TGTGCCAGCAGCACGGGACAGCTGAACACTGAAGCTTTCTTT. The encoded protein is CASSTGQLNTEAFF. This chain connects TRBV11-2 to TRBJ1-1; 7 nucleotides align to TRBD1. Germline-derived CDR1 and CDR2 are SGHAT and FQNNGV. The V gene end was trimmed by 5 bases and the J gene end by 0 bases; junction bases not matched to a gene: 3. This CDR3 contains 14 residues.

Judged by abundance, this clonotype is medium-sized. The V and J genes are TRBV12-3 or TRBV12-4 and TRBJ2-1; 7 positions match TRBD1. V was clipped by 7 bases and J by 7 bases; unmatched bases: 7. CDR3 length equals 13 residues. CDR3 residues: CASTPGQANEQFF. CDR3 sequence (DNA): TGTGCCAGCACCCCCGGACAGGCGAATGAGCAGTTCTTC.

This clonotype was seen a handful of times. The chain recombines TRBV7-9 with TRBJ2-3; 10 bases are a match to TRBD2. V shed 2 bases and J 5 bases; nucleotides not matched to a gene: 4. The CDR3 consists of 15 residues. In germline, CDR1 is SEHNR, CDR2 FQNEAQ (reference sequence). The CDR3 here is CASSLRSGREDTQYF. The CDR3 region has the DNA TGTGCCAGCAGCTTAAGAAGCGGGAGGGAAGATACGCAGTATTTT.

In this sample, this clonotype turned up many times. The V call is TRBV2, the J call TRBJ2-6; D remains ambiguous. This CDR3 region has 15 residues. The V end lost 4 bases, the J end lost 2 bases, and 9 bases lay between the germline ends. CDR1 is SNHLY and CDR2 is FYNNEI in the germline V gene. CDR3 sequence: CASSGTVAGANVLTF. Written as DNA, the CDR3 is TGTGCCAGCAGTGGGACGGTAGCTGGGGCCAACGTCCTGACTTTC. The full variable domain, its missing parts supplied by reference TRBV2 and TRBJ2-6, is EPEVTQTPSHQVTQMGQEVILRCVPISNHLYFYWYRQILGQKVEFLVSFYNNEISEKSEIFDDQFSVERPDGSNFTLKIRSTKLEDSAMYFCASSGTVAGANVLTFGAGSRLTVL.

This clonotype was observed a few times. The chain is built from TRBV11-2 and TRBJ1-1; TRBD1 might be the D (5 bases). CDR1 and CDR2 from the germline V gene are SGHAT and FQNNGV. CDR3 length equals 16 residues. V was trimmed by 6 bases and J by 0 bases, leaving 17 bases between them. CDR3 protein: CASRGFGGFMNTEAFF. CDR3 sequence (DNA): TGTGCCAGCAGAGGATTTGGGGGGTTCATGAACACTGAAGCTTTCTTT.

This clonotype was detected many times. The chain uses TRBV14 and TRBJ2-5, with 13 bases that match TRBD2. Trimming took 4 bases from V and 4 from J; bases not matched to a gene: 12. This CDR3 spans 18 amino acids. Germline assignment: CDR1 SGHDN and CDR2 FVKESK. The CDR3 is CASSPHPSGLAGRETQYF. The CDR3 DNA is TGTGCCAGCAGCCCCCACCCCTCGGGACTAGCGGGAAGAGAGACCCAGTACTTC.

This clonotype is termed medium-sized (0.01 to 0.1%). The gene calls are TRBV28 and TRBJ2-5; the match to TRBD1 covers 7 bases. Germline lookup yields CDR1 MDHEN and CDR2 SYDVKM. The V segment lost 8 bases and the J segment 5 bases; nucleotides outside the gene matches: 5. There are 12 residues in the CDR3. In DNA, the CDR3 is TGTGCCAGCGAGGGGGCCGTGGAGACCCAGTACTTC. The encoded protein is CASEGAVETQYF.

This clonotype occurred many times. CDR3 amino acids: CASSWNYEKLFF. CDR3 in DNA: TGCGCCAGCAGCTGGAACTATGAAAAACTGTTTTTT. The chain combines TRBV5-1 with TRBJ1-4, with no clear D. V was pared by 3 bases and J by 6 bases, with 6 bases between. Germline V gives CDR1 SGHRS, CDR2 YFSETQ. This CDR3 has 12 residues. Using reference TRBV5-1 and TRBJ1-4 for the parts outside the CDR3, the full variable domain is KAGVTQTPRYLIKTRGQQVTLSCSPISGHRSVSWYQQTPGQGLQFLFEYFSETQRNKGNFPGRFSGRQFSNSRSEMNVSTLELGDSALYLCASSWNYEKLFFGSGTQLSVL.

This clonotype was recorded at least ten times. CDR3 bases: TGTGCTAGTGGTTTGGTAGGAGCGGTCTCCTACAATGAGCAGTTCTTC. This translates into CASGLVGAVSYNEQFF. V usage is TRBV12-5 and J usage is TRBJ2-1; possibly TRBD2 for D (5 bases). This CDR3 contains 16 residues. V lost 0 bases, J lost 0 bases, and 9 bases lay in between. The germline gives CDR1 LGHNT, CDR2 FRNRAP.

This clonotype was found many times. This chain uses TRBV7-9 with TRBJ2-1; no clear D. There are 15 residues in the CDR3. The V gene lost 1 base and the J gene lost 4 bases, with 11 bases spanning the gap. Germline-derived CDR1 and CDR2 are SEHNR and FQNEAQ (reference sequence). The CDR3 coding sequence is TGTGCCAGCAGCTTAGAGGGATCTGGGTACAATGAGCAGTTCTTC. Translating gives CASSLEGSGYNEQFF.

The chain links TRBV28 to TRBJ2-4, with D maybe TRBD2 (6 bases). Trimming took off 7 bases at V and 1 base at J, with 14 bases between the two ends. The CDR3 length is 15 residues. Germline V gene data show CDR1 as MDHEN and CDR2 as SYDVKM. For the CDR3, the DNA is TGTGCCAGCACCCCCGGAGGGTTCGCCAAAAACATTCAGTACTTC. Its translation is CASTPGGFAKNIQYF.

This clonotype has a count of ten or more. This sequence joins TRBV7-2 and TRBJ1-3; D gene ambiguous. The germline V and J ends were trimmed by 1 base and 4 bases, with 8 bases remaining between them. In germline, CDR1 is SGHTA, CDR2 FQGNSA. This CDR3 is built from 14 residues. The CDR3 sequence is CASSLERPGNTIYF. CDR3 nucleotides: TGTGCCAGCAGCTTAGAAAGACCGGGAAACACCATATATTTT.

This clonotype has at least ten counts. The chain employs TRBV6-1 and TRBJ2-7; 9 bases are shared with TRBD1. From germline, CDR1 is MNHNS and CDR2 SASEGT. CDR3 length: 13 amino acids. J gave up 5 bases and V 8 bases, and 7 bases lay outside the gene matches. CDR3 bases: TGTGCCAGCCTCGGGACAGGGAACCACGAGCAGTACTTC. Translating it yields CASLGTGNHEQYF.

There are many counts of this clonotype. V usage is TRBV5-1 and J usage is TRBJ2-2; TRBD2 matches 7 bases. Germline V gene sequence: CDR1 SGHRS, CDR2 YFSETQ. The CDR3 runs to 16 residues. The ends lost 0 bases at V and 4 bases at J; junction bases unmatched: 6. In DNA, the CDR3 is TGCGCCAGCAGCTTGGGCGCTAGCGGCGGCACCGGGGAGCTGTTTTTT. Its translation: CASSLGASGGTGELFF.

Ten or more counts support this clonotype. The chain uses TRBV12-3 or TRBV12-4 and TRBJ2-4; D unresolved. V shed 2 bases and J shed 9 bases, with 14 bases lying between them. The CDR3 is 14 amino acids. CDR3 nucleotides: TGTGCCAGCAGTTTAAGGAGTTTAGTGGGCATTCAGTACTTC. Translation: CASSLRSLVGIQYF.

The table lists this clonotype with many counts. J is TRBJ2-1 and V is TRBV12-3 or TRBV12-4; 12 bases match TRBD2. J lost 10 bases, V lost 2 bases, and 6 bases had no gene match. CDR3 length: 15 residues. The DNA for the CDR3 is TGTGCCAGCAGTTTAAGGAGGACTAGCGGGGTCGAGCAGTTCTTC. Amino acids: CASSLRRTSGVEQFF.

This clonotype showed up many times. This chain uses TRBV3-1 with TRBJ2-2, with 8 bases fitting TRBD2. The CDR3 runs 16 residues. The V segment lost 3 bases and the J segment 2 bases; nucleotides outside the gene matches: 5. Germline V lookup: CDR1 LGHDT, CDR2 YNNKEL (reference sequence). The CDR3 is CASSHLAGGNTGELFF. In DNA, the CDR3 is TGTGCCAGCAGCCACTTGGCGGGGGGCAACACCGGGGAGCTGTTTTTT.